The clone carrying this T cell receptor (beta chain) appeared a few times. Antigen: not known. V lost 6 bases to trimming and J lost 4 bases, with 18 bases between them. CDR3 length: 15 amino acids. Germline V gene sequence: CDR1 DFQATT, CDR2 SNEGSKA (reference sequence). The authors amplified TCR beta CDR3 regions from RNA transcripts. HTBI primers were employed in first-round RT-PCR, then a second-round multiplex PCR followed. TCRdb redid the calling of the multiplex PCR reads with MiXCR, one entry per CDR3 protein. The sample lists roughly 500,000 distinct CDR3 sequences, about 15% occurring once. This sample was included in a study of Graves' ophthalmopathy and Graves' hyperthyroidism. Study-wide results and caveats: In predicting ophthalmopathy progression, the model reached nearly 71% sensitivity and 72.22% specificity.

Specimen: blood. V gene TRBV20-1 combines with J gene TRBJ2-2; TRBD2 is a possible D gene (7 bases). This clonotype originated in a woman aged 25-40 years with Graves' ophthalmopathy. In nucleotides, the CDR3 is TGCAGTGCGGGGGGGCCGGTTAAGAGCACCGGGGAGCTGTTTTTT. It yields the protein CSAGGPVKSTGELFF.